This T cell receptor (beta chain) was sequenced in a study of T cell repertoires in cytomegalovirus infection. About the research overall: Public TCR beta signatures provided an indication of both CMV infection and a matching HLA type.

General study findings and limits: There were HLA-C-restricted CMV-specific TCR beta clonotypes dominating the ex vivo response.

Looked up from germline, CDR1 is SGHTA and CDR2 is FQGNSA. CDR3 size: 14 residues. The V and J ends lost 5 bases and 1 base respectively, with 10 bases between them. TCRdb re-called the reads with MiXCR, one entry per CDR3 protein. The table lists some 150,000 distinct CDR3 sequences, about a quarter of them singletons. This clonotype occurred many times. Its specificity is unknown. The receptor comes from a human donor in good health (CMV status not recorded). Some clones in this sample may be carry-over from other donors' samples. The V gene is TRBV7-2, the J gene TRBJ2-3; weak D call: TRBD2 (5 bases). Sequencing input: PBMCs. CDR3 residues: CASSHDSGTDTQYF. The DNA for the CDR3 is TGTGCCAGCAGCCACGATAGCGGCACAGATACGCAGTATTTT.